This is a list of T cell receptor beta chains from one sample in a study of blood T cell repertoires in COVID-19. The protocol was immunoSEQ multiplex PCR, while the TCRdb copy is restricted to in-frame clones and leaves out a portion. This sample has 250,000 to 300,000 clones; approximately 87% occur once, and the top ten carry around 12%. The sample was peripheral blood. The receptors were gathered from a woman aged 30 to 39 with COVID-19, enrolled during active disease. Each CDR3 is given with its conserved first and last residue. The D gene is left open where the match is weak. Size values are once, few and many counts, or a class for expanded clones, and some rows have none.

CDR3 DNA,CDR3 protein,V gene,clone size,D gene,J gene
TGTGCCAGCAGTTTACTGGGAGGTATCGGCTACACCTTC,CASSLLGGIGYTF,TRBV12-3/TRBV12-4,-,-,TRBJ1-2
TGTGCCAGCAGTGAGGAGGGGGCTGGGAGCTATGGCTACACCTTC,CASSEEGAGSYGYTF,TRBV6-1,-,TRBD1,TRBJ1-2
TGTGCCACCAGTGATCCAGGGACAGGTGTTCCCTCCTACGAGCAGTACTTC,CATSDPGTGVPSYEQYF,TRBV24-1,-,TRBD1,TRBJ2-7
TGTGCCACCAGATTCAGGGGGCCGGATTCACCCCTCCACTTT,CATRFRGPDSPLHF,TRBV24-1,-,TRBD1,TRBJ1-6
TGTGCCAGTAGCCCCAATAGCAATCAGCCCCAGCATTTT,CASSPNSNQPQHF,TRBV19,-,-,TRBJ1-5
TGTGCCATCAGTGAGCTCGAGAATCAGCCCCAGCATTTT,CAISELENQPQHF,TRBV10-3,once,-,TRBJ1-5
TGTGCCAGCAGTGAGCTAAACCGACTAGCTAGGACAGATACGCAGTATTTT,CASSELNRLARTDTQYF,TRBV6-1,-,TRBD2,TRBJ2-3
TGTGCCAGCAGCTTAGATCGGTGGGCCGTAAGCTCCTACGAGCAGTACTTC,CASSLDRWAVSSYEQYF,TRBV7-9,once,-,TRBJ2-7
TGCGCCAGCAGCGGGGACAGGGTGCAGCGGTACTTC,CASSGDRVQRYF,TRBV5-1,-,TRBD1,TRBJ2-4
TGTGCCAGCAGCTCCCGGATACCTGTCGGGTCCGAGCAGTACTTC,CASSSRIPVGSEQYF,TRBV13,-,-,TRBJ2-7
TGTGCCAGCAGTGAGTGGGGACAGGAGGATTACAATGAGCAGTTCTTC,CASSEWGQEDYNEQFF,TRBV2,-,TRBD1,TRBJ2-1
TGTGCCAGTAGGACAGGGACGGGATACAATGAGCAGTTCTTC,CASRTGTGYNEQFF,TRBV19,-,TRBD1,TRBJ2-1
TGTGCCAGCAGCTTACGCCGGGACAGTTCCTACGAGCAGTACTTC,CASSLRRDSSYEQYF,TRBV5-4,-,TRBD1,TRBJ2-7